The clone carrying this T cell receptor beta chain was observed once. The target antigen is unknown. Assay used: immunoSEQ multiplex PCR; TCRdb lists only in-frame clones, some missing. The sample holds approximately 67,000 clones, around 84% seen once. CDR1 is MDHEN, CDR2 SYDVKM, per germline. This CDR3 comprises 17 residues. Trimming removed 8 bases at V and 6 bases at J, with 26 bases between. This entry is derived from a study of T cell responses to AZD1222 COVID-19 vaccine. Looking at the study overall: Combined were second doses at about 4 or about 12 weeks.

Study-level results: A mostly white British donor set with more females was recruited, and clonal diversity was possibly underestimated. Receipt of two AZD1222 doses was followed by a rise in Spike-specific TCR breadth and depth.

This rearrangement joins TRBV28 to TRBJ1-5, with D perhaps TRBD1 (6 bases). This clonotype was obtained from an adult in good health. Here the sequenced sample was peripheral blood, taken on day 0 of AZD1222 vaccination. CDR3 sequence reads: CASVGHRDRVGGQPQHF. CDR3 coding DNA: TGTGCCAGCGTCGGGCACAGGGATCGGGTTGGGGGTCAGCCCCAGCATTTT.